These T cell receptor beta chains were read from a single sample in a study of T-cell memory formation after mild COVID-19. TCRdb analysed the 5' RACE reads with MiXCR anew, one entry per CDR3 protein. The table lists over 130,000 distinct CDR3 sequences, 13% to 15% of them singletons, with about 26% in the top ten. Material: PBMCs or a T cell subset sorted from them (not recorded which). Source of these receptors: an adult woman who had mild COVID-19 (a few samples of this study predate the infection). Cell type and time point are not known. Both conserved end residues are part of each CDR3. The D gene is left open where the match is weak. Size tells how often a clone was seen (once, few, many) or the class of an expanded clone, and some rows leave it out.

d_call j_call v_call clone_size cdr3_aa cdr3_nt
TRBD2 TRBJ2-7 TRBV4-1 - CASSQDWSGGAYEQYF TGCGCCAGCAGCCAAGATTGGAGCGGGGGGGCCTACGAGCAGTACTTC
- TRBJ1-1 TRBV7-9 few CASSLAGIGTEAFF TGTGCCAGCAGCTTAGCGGGGATTGGCACTGAAGCTTTCTTT
- TRBJ2-3 TRBV20-1 - CSAASGLSTDTQYF TGCAGTGCCGCGAGCGGACTAAGCACAGATACGCAGTATTTT
- TRBJ1-2 TRBV14 few CASSQGGGFGYTF TGTGCCAGCAGCCAAGGGGGCGGATTTGGCTACACCTTC
TRBD2 TRBJ2-5 TRBV7-9 few CASSSITGGETQYF TGTGCCAGCAGTAGCATCACGGGAGGGGAGACCCAGTACTTC
TRBD2 TRBJ2-3 TRBV4-3 - CASSQSGDILLTSGRADTDTQYF TGCGCCAGCAGCCAATCGGGGGATATTCTCCTAACTAGCGGGAGGGCCGACACAGATACGCAGTATTTT
- TRBJ2-5 TRBV5-1 many CASSLGLEQETQYF TGCGCCAGCAGCTTGGGACTAGAGCAAGAGACCCAGTACTTC
TRBD1 TRBJ1-2 TRBV19 - CASSIKGQGRIDYGYTF TGTGCCAGTAGTATAAAGGGACAGGGTCGGATTGACTATGGCTACACCTTC
- TRBJ2-3 TRBV12-3/TRBV12-4 many CASSLSGSTGDTQYF TGTGCCAGCAGCCTCAGCGGGTCGACGGGAGATACGCAGTATTTT
TRBD1 TRBJ2-5 TRBV7-9 - CASSGQGWETQYF TGTGCCAGCAGCGGACAGGGCTGGGAGACCCAGTACTTC
- TRBJ2-4 TRBV12-3/TRBV12-4 - CASSPSSPGRGIQYF TGTGCCAGCAGTCCCTCCTCTCCGGGCAGGGGCATTCAGTACTTC
- TRBJ2-7 TRBV27 - CASSFDRGSYEQYF TGTGCCAGCAGTTTCGATAGGGGATCCTACGAGCAGTACTTC
- TRBJ2-1 TRBV7-2 few CASSSAPYNEQFF TGTGCCAGCAGCTCAGCCCCATACAATGAGCAGTTCTTC
- TRBJ2-2 TRBV9 few CASSVALSPTNTGELFF TGTGCCAGCAGCGTAGCCCTCAGTCCCACGAACACCGGGGAGCTGTTTTTT
- TRBJ1-5 TRBV9 - CASSSTQGNQPQHF TGTGCCAGCAGCTCAACTCAGGGGAATCAGCCCCAGCATTTT
TRBD1 TRBJ2-1 TRBV19 many CASSIRTGADEQFF TGTGCCAGTAGTATAAGGACAGGGGCGGATGAGCAGTTCTTC
- TRBJ2-7 TRBV20-1 - CSARVGQAYTYEQYF TGCAGTGCTAGGGTGGGACAAGCCTACACCTACGAGCAGTACTTC
TRBD1 TRBJ1-2 TRBV4-2 few CASSQDTGAYGYTF TGTGCCAGCAGCCAAGACACAGGGGCGTATGGCTACACCTTC
- TRBJ1-3 TRBV7-9 many CASSSNRDPRNTIYF TGTGCCAGCAGCTCGAACCGGGACCCTAGAAACACCATATATTTT
TRBD1 TRBJ1-3 TRBV6-6 few CASQGDAGNTIYF TGTGCCAGCCAGGGGGACGCTGGAAACACCATATATTTT
- TRBJ2-7 TRBV5-1 - CASSWAVSYEQYF TGCGCCAGCAGCTGGGCGGTCTCCTACGAGCAGTACTTC
- TRBJ2-7 TRBV27 - CASSPASARDTQYEQYF TGTGCCAGCAGCCCTGCCTCCGCTCGGGACACCCAATACGAGCAGTACTTC
- TRBJ2-1 TRBV24-1 - CATSDFGDQFF TGTGCCACCAGTGATTTCGGGGATCAGTTCTTC
TRBD1 TRBJ2-5 TRBV7-9 - CASSRPGTGAETQYF TGTGCCAGCAGCCGTCCCGGGACAGGGGCAGAGACCCAGTACTTC
- TRBJ2-7 TRBV5-1 few CASSFWTGNEQYF TGCGCCAGCAGCTTCTGGACGGGGAACGAGCAGTACTTC
TRBD2 TRBJ2-1 TRBV24-1 - CATSDLWGLAGVHNEQFF TGTGCCACCAGTGATTTGTGGGGACTAGCGGGGGTCCACAATGAGCAGTTCTTC
TRBD2 TRBJ2-3 TRBV4-3 few CASSHRLADLRDTQYF TGCGCCAGCAGCCATCGACTAGCGGATCTTCGGGATACGCAGTATTTT
- TRBJ2-3 TRBV9 - CASSPQGPGTDTQYF TGTGCCAGCAGCCCTCAGGGACCGGGGACAGATACGCAGTATTTT
- TRBJ1-2 TRBV7-6 few CAVLEGPNYGYTF TGTGCCGTTCTCGAGGGGCCCAACTATGGCTACACCTTC
TRBD1 TRBJ1-2 TRBV6-6 - CASSYLGQGRGNYGYTF TGTGCCAGCAGTTACTTGGGACAGGGAAGAGGGAACTATGGCTACACCTTC
- TRBJ2-3 TRBV9 few CASSSAATDTQYF TGTGCCAGCAGCTCCGCCGCCACAGATACGCAGTATTTT
- TRBJ2-5 TRBV6-1 - CASSQQGGHQETQYF TGTGCCAGCAGTCAACAAGGAGGGCACCAAGAGACCCAGTACTTC
- TRBJ1-5 TRBV5-1 few CASSLEGQGNQPQHF TGCGCCAGCAGCTTGGAGGGACAAGGGAATCAGCCCCAGCATTTT
- TRBJ1-5 TRBV7-9 few CASSRMNLGLDSRGNQPQHF TGTGCCAGCAGCCGTATGAACTTAGGACTGGATAGCAGGGGCAATCAGCCCCAGCATTTT
TRBD1 TRBJ2-5 TRBV3-1 - CASSQVIRGRPEETQYF TGTGCCAGCAGCCAAGTAATCAGGGGGAGACCGGAAGAGACCCAGTACTTC
- TRBJ1-2 TRBV24-1 - CATSDLQRGYTF TGTGCCACCAGTGATTTGCAGCGTGGCTACACCTTC
- TRBJ1-1 TRBV5-4 - CASSDRTEMNTEAFF TGTGCCAGCAGCGATCGGACAGAGATGAACACTGAAGCTTTCTTT
TRBD1 TRBJ1-1 TRBV6-5 many CASSYLYRGGPVTEAFF TGTGCCAGCAGTTACTTATACAGGGGCGGACCGGTCACTGAAGCTTTCTTT
- TRBJ2-7 TRBV29-1 few CSVEIGGMGGEQYF TGCAGCGTTGAGATAGGAGGGATGGGGGGCGAGCAGTACTTC
- TRBJ1-3 TRBV12-3/TRBV12-4 - CASNSGGSGSTIYF TGTGCCAGCAACTCGGGGGGTTCTGGAAGCACCATATATTTT
- TRBJ1-6 TRBV6-5 once CASSLFRALPYSPLHF TGTGCCAGCAGCCTATTCAGGGCTTTGCCTTATTCACCCCTCCACTTT
- TRBJ2-5 TRBV21-1 - CAESPGRIKKGETQYF TGTGCCGAATCGCCGGGACGGATCAAAAAGGGAGAGACCCAGTACTTC
TRBD1 TRBJ1-2 TRBV5-6 few CASSLRQGNTF TGTGCCAGCAGCTTGCGACAGGGTAACACCTTC
- TRBJ2-2 TRBV5-1 - CASSLDTGELFF TGCGCCAGCAGCTTGGATACCGGGGAGCTGTTTTTT
TRBD1 TRBJ1-5 TRBV27 few CASSYGTGSNQPQHF TGTGCCAGCAGTTATGGGACAGGGAGCAATCAGCCCCAGCATTTT
TRBD2 TRBJ2-1 TRBV9 - CASSETSGGNNEQFF TGTGCCAGCAGCGAGACTAGCGGGGGTAACAATGAGCAGTTCTTC
TRBD1 TRBJ1-4 TRBV6-6 - CASSHSLQGTATNEKLFF TGTGCCAGCAGTCACTCCCTACAGGGGACAGCAACTAATGAAAAACTGTTTTTT
- TRBJ2-1 TRBV6-5 - CASSYEGKEGDEQFF TGTGCCAGCAGTTACGAGGGTAAAGAGGGAGATGAGCAGTTCTTC
TRBD2 TRBJ2-7 TRBV7-9 few CASSSYPTSGTYEQYF TGTGCCAGCAGCTCTTACCCGACTAGCGGAACCTACGAGCAGTACTTC
TRBD2 TRBJ2-1 TRBV29-1 few CSVEEITSGRYNEQFF TGCAGCGTTGAAGAAATAACTAGCGGGAGATACAATGAGCAGTTCTTC
- TRBJ2-7 TRBV6-4 few CASSDPGRNSYEQYF TGTGCCAGCAGTGATCCCGGACGGAACTCCTACGAGCAGTACTTC
TRBD1 TRBJ2-2 TRBV24-1 few CATSDQGQGWTGELFF TGTGCCACCAGTGACCAGGGACAGGGATGGACGGGGGAGCTGTTTTTT
- TRBJ1-2 TRBV24-1 - CATSDSTGNGYTF TGTGCCACCAGTGATTCAACCGGGAATGGCTACACCTTC